This T cell receptor (beta chain) was obtained from a study of T cells in Graves' hyperthyroidism and ophthalmopathy. About the study: Upon initial diagnosis and before any treatment, peripheral blood was collected.

The V end lost 2 bases, the J end lost 7 bases, and 9 bases lay between the germline ends. Per the germline V gene, CDR1 is MGHRA and CDR2 is YSYEKL. This CDR3 has 14 amino acids. TCR beta CDR3 regions were amplified from RNA. HTBI primers were the set used in a first-round RT-PCR of the TCR CDR3. TCRdb called the multiplex PCR reads again in MiXCR, with one record for every CDR3 protein. Altogether around 690,000 distinct CDR3 sequences are present, around 16% being singletons, with the ten largest covering less than 20%. The sequenced sample was blood. The chain recombines TRBV4-1 with TRBJ1-6; no firm D call. The receptor was isolated from a man between 50 and 59 years old with Graves' hyperthyroidism. The DNA of the CDR3 is TGCGCCAGCAGCCAAAGATCGGGGAATTCACCCCTCCACTTT. This codes for CASSQRSGNSPLHF.